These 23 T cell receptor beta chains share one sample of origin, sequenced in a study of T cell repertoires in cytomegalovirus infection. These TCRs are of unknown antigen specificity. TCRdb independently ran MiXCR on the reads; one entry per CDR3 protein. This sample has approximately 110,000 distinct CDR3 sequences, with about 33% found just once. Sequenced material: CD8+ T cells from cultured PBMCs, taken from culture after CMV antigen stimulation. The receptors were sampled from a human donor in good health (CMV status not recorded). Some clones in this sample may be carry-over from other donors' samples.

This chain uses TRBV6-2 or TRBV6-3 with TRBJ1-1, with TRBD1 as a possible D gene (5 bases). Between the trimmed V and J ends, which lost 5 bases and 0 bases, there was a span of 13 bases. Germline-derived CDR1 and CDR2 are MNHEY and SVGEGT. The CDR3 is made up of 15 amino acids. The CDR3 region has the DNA TGTGCCAGCAGTCCGCCCCGGGGCGTGAACACTGAAGCTTTCTTT. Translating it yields CASSPPRGVNTEAFF.

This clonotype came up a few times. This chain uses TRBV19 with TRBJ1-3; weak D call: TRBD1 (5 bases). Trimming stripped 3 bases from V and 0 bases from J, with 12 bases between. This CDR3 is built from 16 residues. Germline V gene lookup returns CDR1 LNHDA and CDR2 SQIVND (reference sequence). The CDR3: CASSIAGTISGNTIYF. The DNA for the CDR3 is TGTGCCAGTAGTATTGCAGGGACTATCTCTGGAAACACCATATATTTT.

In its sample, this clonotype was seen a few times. CDR3 coding DNA: TGCGCCAGCAGCCAAGATATTGGGTTCTACGAGCAGTACTTC. This gives the protein CASSQDIGFYEQYF. The chain employs TRBV4-3 and TRBJ2-7; D is uncertain. V lost 0 bases to trimming and J lost 3 bases, with 9 bases between them. The germline V gene has CDR1 LGHNA and CDR2 YSLEER. The CDR3 contains 14 residues.

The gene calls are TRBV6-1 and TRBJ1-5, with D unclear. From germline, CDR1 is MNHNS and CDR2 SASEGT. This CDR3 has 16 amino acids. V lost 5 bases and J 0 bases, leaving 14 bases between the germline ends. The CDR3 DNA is TGTGCCAGCAGTTCCCTTCCAGATTATAGCAATCAGCCCCAGCATTTT. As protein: CASSSLPDYSNQPQHF.

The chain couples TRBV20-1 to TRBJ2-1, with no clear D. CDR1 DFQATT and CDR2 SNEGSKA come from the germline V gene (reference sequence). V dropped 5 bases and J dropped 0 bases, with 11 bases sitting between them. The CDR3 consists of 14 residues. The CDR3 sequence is CSAPGNLSYNEQFF. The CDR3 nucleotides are TGCAGTGCTCCCGGAAACCTCTCCTACAATGAGCAGTTCTTC.

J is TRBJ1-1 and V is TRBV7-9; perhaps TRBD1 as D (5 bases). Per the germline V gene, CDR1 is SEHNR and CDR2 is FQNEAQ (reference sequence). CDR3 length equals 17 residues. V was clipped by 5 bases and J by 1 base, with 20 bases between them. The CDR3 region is CASSHTRDSLGNTEAFF. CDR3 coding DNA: TGTGCCAGCAGCCACACACGGGACTCGCTGGGGAACACTGAAGCTTTCTTT.

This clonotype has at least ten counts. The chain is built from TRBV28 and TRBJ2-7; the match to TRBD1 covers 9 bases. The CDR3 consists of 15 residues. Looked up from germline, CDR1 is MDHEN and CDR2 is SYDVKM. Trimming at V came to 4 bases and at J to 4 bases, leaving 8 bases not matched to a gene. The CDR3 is CASSSSRDRVYEQYF. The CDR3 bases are TGTGCCAGCAGTTCCTCGCGGGACAGGGTTTACGAGCAGTACTTC. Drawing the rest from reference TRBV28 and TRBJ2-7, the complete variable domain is DVKVTQSSRYLVKRTGEKVFLECVQDMDHENMFWYRQDPGLGLRLIYFSYDVKMKEKGDIPEGYSVSREKKERFSLILESASTNQTSMYLCASSSSRDRVYEQYFGPGTRLTVT.

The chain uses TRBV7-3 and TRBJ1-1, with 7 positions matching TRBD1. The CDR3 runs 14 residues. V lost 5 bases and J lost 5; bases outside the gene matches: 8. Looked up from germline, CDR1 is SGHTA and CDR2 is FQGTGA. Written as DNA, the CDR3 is TGTGCCAGCAGCCCGACGGGACAGATGACTGAAGCTTTCTTT. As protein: CASSPTGQMTEAFF.

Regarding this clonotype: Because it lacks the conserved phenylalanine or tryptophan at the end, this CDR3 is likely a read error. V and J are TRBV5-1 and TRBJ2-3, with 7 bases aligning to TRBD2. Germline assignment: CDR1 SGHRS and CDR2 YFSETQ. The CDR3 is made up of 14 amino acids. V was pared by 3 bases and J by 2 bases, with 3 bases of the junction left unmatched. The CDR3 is CASSWGGNTDTQYL. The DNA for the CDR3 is TGCGCCAGCAGCTGGGGGGGGAACACAGATACGCAGTATTTA.

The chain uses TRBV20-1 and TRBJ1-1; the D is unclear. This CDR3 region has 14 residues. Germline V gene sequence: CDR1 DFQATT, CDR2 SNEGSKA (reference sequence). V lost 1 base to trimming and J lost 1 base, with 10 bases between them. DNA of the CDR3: TGCAGTGCTAGAGGTGCGGCACAGAACACTGAAGCTTTCTTT. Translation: CSARGAAQNTEAFF.

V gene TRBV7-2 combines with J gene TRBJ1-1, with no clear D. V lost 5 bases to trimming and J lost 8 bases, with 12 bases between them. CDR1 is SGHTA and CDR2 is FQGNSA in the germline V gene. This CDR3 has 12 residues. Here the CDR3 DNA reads TGTGCCAGCAGCCCGAACCGGGTCGAAGCTTTCTTT. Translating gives CASSPNRVEAFF.

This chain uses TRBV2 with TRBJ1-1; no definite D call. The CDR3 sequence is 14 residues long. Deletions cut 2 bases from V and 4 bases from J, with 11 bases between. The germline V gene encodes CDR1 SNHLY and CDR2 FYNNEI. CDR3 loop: CASSESGFGTEAFF. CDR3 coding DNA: TGTGCCAGCAGTGAATCCGGGTTCGGCACTGAAGCTTTCTTT.

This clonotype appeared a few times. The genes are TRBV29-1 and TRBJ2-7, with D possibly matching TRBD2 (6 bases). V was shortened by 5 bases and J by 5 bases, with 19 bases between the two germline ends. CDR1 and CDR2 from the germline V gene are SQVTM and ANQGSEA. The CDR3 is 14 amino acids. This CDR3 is CSVPAGSRVNEQYF. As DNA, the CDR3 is TGCAGCGTTCCGGCGGGATCAAGGGTCAACGAGCAGTACTTC.

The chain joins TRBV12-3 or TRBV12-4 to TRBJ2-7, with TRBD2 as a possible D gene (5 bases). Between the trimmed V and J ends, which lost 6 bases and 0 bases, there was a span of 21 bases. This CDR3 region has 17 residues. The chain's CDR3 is CASSPEGERISSYEQYF. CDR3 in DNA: TGTGCCAGCAGCCCCGAAGGAGAGCGGATCAGCTCCTACGAGCAGTACTTC.

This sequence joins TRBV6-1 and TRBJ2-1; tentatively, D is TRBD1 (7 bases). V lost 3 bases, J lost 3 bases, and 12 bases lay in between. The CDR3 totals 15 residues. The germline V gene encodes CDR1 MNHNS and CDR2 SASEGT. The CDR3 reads CASSEEGANYNEQFF. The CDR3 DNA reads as TGTGCCAGCAGTGAGGAGGGGGCTAACTACAATGAGCAGTTCTTC.

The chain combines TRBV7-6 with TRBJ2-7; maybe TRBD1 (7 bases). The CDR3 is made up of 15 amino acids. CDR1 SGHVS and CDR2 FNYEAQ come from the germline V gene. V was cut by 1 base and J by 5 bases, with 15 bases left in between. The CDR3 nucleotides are TGTGCCAGCAGCTTAGGCGGGACAGAACTTAACGAGCAGTACTTC. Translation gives CASSLGGTELNEQYF. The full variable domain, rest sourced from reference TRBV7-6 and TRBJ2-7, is GAGVSQSPRYKVTKRGQDVALRCDPISGHVSLYWYRQALGQGPEFLTYFNYEAQQDKSGLPNDRFSAERPEGSISTLTIQRTEQRDSAMYRCASSLGGTELNEQYFGPGTRLTVT.

CDR3 protein: CASSFGEKLFF. The CDR3 DNA follows: TGTGCCAGCAGTTTTGGAGAAAAACTGTTTTTT. The chain is built from TRBV12-3 or TRBV12-4 and TRBJ1-4; D unclear. The CDR3 has 11 amino acids. The ends were cut back, 3 bases at V and 8 bases at J, with 4 bases in the middle.

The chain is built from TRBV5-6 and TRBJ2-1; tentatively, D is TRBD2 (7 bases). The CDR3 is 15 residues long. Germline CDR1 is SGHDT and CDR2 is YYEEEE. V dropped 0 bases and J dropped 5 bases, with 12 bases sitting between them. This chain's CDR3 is CASSLGAGADNEQFF. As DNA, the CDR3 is TGTGCCAGCAGCTTGGGGGCGGGGGCTGACAATGAGCAGTTCTTC.

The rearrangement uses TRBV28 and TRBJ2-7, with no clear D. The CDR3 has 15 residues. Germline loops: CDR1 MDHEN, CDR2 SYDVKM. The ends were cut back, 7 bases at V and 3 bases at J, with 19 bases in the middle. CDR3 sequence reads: CASKTRWGTHYEQYF. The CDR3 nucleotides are TGTGCCAGCAAAACAAGGTGGGGAACCCACTACGAGCAGTACTTC.

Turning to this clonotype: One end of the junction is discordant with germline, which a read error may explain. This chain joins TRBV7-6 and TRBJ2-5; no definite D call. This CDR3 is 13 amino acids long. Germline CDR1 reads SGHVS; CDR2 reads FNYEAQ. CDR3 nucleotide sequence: TGTGCCAGCAGCCCAAAAGGGCCAGAGAACCAGTACTTC. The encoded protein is CASSPKGPENQYF.

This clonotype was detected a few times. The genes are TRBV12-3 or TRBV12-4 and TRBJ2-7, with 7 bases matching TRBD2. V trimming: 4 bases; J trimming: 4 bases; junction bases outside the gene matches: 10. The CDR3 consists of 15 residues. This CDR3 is CASSSSWSGKYEQYF. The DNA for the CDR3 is TGTGCCAGCAGTTCTAGCTGGAGCGGGAAGTACGAGCAGTACTTC.

CDR3 region: CASSPNWVSSTDTQYF. The CDR3 bases are TGTGCCAGCAGCCCGAACTGGGTTTCTAGCACAGATACGCAGTATTTT. The genes are TRBV7-9 and TRBJ2-3; D unclear. This CDR3 spans 16 amino acids. Between the trimmed V and J ends, which lost 5 bases and 0 bases, there was a span of 15 bases. In germline, CDR1 is SEHNR, CDR2 FQNEAQ (reference sequence).

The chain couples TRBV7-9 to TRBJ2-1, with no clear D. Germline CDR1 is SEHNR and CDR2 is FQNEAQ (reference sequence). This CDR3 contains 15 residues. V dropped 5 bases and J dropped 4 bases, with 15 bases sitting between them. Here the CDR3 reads CASSKISEGYNEQFF. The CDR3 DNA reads TGTGCCAGCAGCAAAATATCTGAAGGTTACAATGAGCAGTTCTTC.